Listed below are T cell receptor beta chains from one sample, sequenced in a study of T cell responses to AZD1222 COVID-19 vaccine. The data were produced by immunoSEQ multiplex PCR, yet TCRdb's version contains in-frame clones alone and is incomplete. The sample records about 86,000 clones, roughly 87% being singletons. This specimen consisted of peripheral blood, obtained 28 days after the second AZD1222 dose. These receptors were taken from an adult who received the AZD1222 COVID-19 vaccine. Both conserved end residues are part of each CDR3. The order of the fields is V gene, J gene, D gene, clone size, CDR3 protein, CDR3 DNA. The D gene is left open where the match is weak. Clone sizes are given selectively: once, few, many, or a class where the clone is expanded.

V: TRBV6-5; J: TRBJ1-1; D: NA; size: NA; CDR3: CASRDVVNTEAFF; DNA: TGTGCCAGCAGGGACGTAGTGAACACTGAAGCTTTCTTT
V: TRBV15; J: TRBJ1-1; D: NA; size: NA; CDR3: CATSRDLVAGATEAFF; DNA: TGTGCCACCAGCAGAGATCTCGTGGCAGGGGCCACTGAAGCTTTCTTT
V: TRBV19; J: TRBJ2-4; D: TRBD2; size: NA; CDR3: CASSPWTSGAKNIQYF; DNA: TGTGCCAGTAGTCCCTGGACTAGCGGGGCCAAAAACATTCAGTACTTC
V: TRBV13; J: TRBJ2-7; D: NA; size: NA; CDR3: CASSLGYEGPYF; DNA: TGTGCCAGCAGCTTAGGGTACGAGGGCCCTTACTTC
V: TRBV27; J: TRBJ2-1; D: TRBD2; size: NA; CDR3: CATGTSVNEQFF; DNA: TGTGCCACGGGGACTAGCGTCAATGAGCAGTTCTTC
V: TRBV6-5; J: TRBJ2-1; D: NA; size: NA; CDR3: CASSYSTGNEQFF; DNA: TGTGCCAGCAGTTACTCGACGGGCAATGAGCAGTTCTTC
V: TRBV7-3; J: TRBJ2-2; D: NA; size: NA; CDR3: CASSLVGRGASNTGELFF; DNA: TGTGCCAGCAGCTTGGTGGGCAGGGGGGCATCGAACACCGGGGAGCTGTTTTTT
V: TRBV7-6; J: TRBJ1-1; D: NA; size: once; CDR3: CASSPRSSGLNTEAFF; DNA: TGTGCCAGCAGCCCCCGATCTAGCGGGCTGAACACTGAAGCTTTCTTT
V: TRBV10-2; J: TRBJ1-1; D: NA; size: NA; CDR3: CASSYTSKAFF; DNA: TGCGCCAGCAGCTACACTTCTAAAGCTTTCTTT
V: TRBV7-9; J: TRBJ1-6; D: TRBD1; size: NA; CDR3: CASSLRDRGSPLHF; DNA: TGTGCCAGCAGCTTAAGGGACAGGGGTTCACCCCTCCACTTT
V: TRBV4-3; J: TRBJ1-4; D: NA; size: NA; CDR3: CASSQDQGREKLFF; DNA: TGCGCCAGCAGCCAAGACCAGGGCAGGGAAAAACTGTTTTTT
V: TRBV9; J: TRBJ2-3; D: TRBD2; size: NA; CDR3: CASSAQAGGTDTQYF; DNA: TGTGCCAGCAGCGCCCAGGCGGGGGGCACAGATACGCAGTATTTT
V: TRBV29-1; J: TRBJ1-5; D: NA; size: NA; CDR3: CSVAEGVVQPQHF; DNA: TGCAGCGTTGCGGAGGGGGTGGTACAGCCCCAGCATTTT
V: TRBV13; J: TRBJ2-5; D: NA; size: few; CDR3: CASSLTLQETQYF; DNA: TGTGCCAGCAGCTTGACTCTACAAGAGACCCAGTACTTC
V: TRBV6-5; J: TRBJ1-6; D: NA; size: NA; CDR3: CASSYGSSRINSPLHF; DNA: TGTGCCAGCAGTTACGGCTCGTCAAGGATTAATTCACCCCTCCACTTT
V: TRBV7-3; J: TRBJ2-1; D: NA; size: few; CDR3: CASSLNGRADNEQFF; DNA: TGTGCCAGCAGCTTAAACGGGAGAGCCGACAATGAGCAGTTCTTC
V: TRBV9; J: TRBJ1-5; D: NA; size: NA; CDR3: CASSGTGSNQPQHF; DNA: TGTGCCAGCAGCGGTACAGGGAGCAATCAGCCCCAGCATTTT
V: TRBV6-2/TRBV6-3; J: TRBJ1-2; D: TRBD1; size: NA; CDR3: CASSYHSGQGYGYTF; DNA: TGTGCCAGCAGTTATCACTCGGGACAGGGCTATGGCTACACCTTC
V: TRBV28; J: TRBJ2-1; D: TRBD1; size: NA; CDR3: CASSSPGTGGGRLEQFF; DNA: TGTGCCAGCAGTAGTCCCGGGACAGGGGGAGGGCGGCTCGAGCAGTTCTTC
V: TRBV11-3; J: TRBJ2-5; D: TRBD1; size: NA; CDR3: CASSWGTGSAETQYF; DNA: TGTGCCAGCAGCTGGGGGACAGGGTCGGCGGAGACCCAGTACTTC
V: TRBV28; J: TRBJ2-7; D: NA; size: NA; CDR3: CASTSTGIYEQYF; DNA: TGTGCCAGCACCTCAACAGGGATTTACGAGCAGTACTTC
V: TRBV30; J: TRBJ2-7; D: NA; size: NA; CDR3: CAWSHRVSYEQYF; DNA: TGTGCCTGGAGCCACAGGGTCTCCTACGAGCAGTACTTC
V: TRBV6-1; J: TRBJ1-5; D: NA; size: NA; CDR3: CASSEGMGGFQPQHF; DNA: TGTGCCAGCAGTGAAGGGATGGGGGGATTTCAGCCCCAGCATTTT
V: TRBV6-5; J: TRBJ2-6; D: NA; size: NA; CDR3: CASSRDSSGANVLTF; DNA: TGTGCCAGCAGCCGCGACAGCTCTGGGGCCAACGTCCTGACTTTC
V: TRBV5-1; J: TRBJ1-1; D: NA; size: few; CDR3: CASSLDPGLGTEAFF; DNA: TGCGCCAGCAGCTTGGACCCGGGGTTGGGCACTGAAGCTTTCTTT
V: TRBV18; J: TRBJ1-4; D: TRBD1; size: NA; CDR3: CASSSGQGVEKLFF; DNA: TGTGCCAGCTCATCGGGACAGGGGGTCGAAAAACTGTTTTTT
V: TRBV7-2; J: TRBJ2-3; D: NA; size: NA; CDR3: CASSNPQRGKVSTDTQYF; DNA: TGTGCCAGCAGCAACCCTCAGAGGGGGAAGGTGTCCACAGATACGCAGTATTTT
V: TRBV11-2; J: TRBJ2-7; D: NA; size: NA; CDR3: CASSLVYGVNYEQYF; DNA: TGTGCCAGCAGCTTAGTGTACGGGGTTAACTACGAGCAGTACTTC
V: TRBV12-5; J: TRBJ1-2; D: TRBD1; size: NA; CDR3: CASGTLGQGINYGYTF; DNA: TGTGCTAGTGGTACCCTGGGACAGGGGATTAACTATGGCTACACCTTC